This note documents a single T cell receptor (beta chain) sequence. These data belong to a study of blood T cell repertoires in COVID-19. The CDR3 sequence is 14 residues long. Germline V CDR1 and CDR2: SNHLY, FYNNEI. The J segment lost 4 bases and the V segment lost 4 bases, leaving 3 bases of the junction unmatched. Measured with immunoSEQ multiplex PCR; TCRdb has only the in-frame clones, and not every one. The sample includes over 120,000 clones, just over 85% of them seen just once. The rearrangement uses TRBV2 and TRBJ1-5, with TRBD1 matching over 8 bases. This clonotype originated in a man aged 45-60 years who had recovered from COVID-19. The source material was PBMCs or T cells enriched from blood (not recorded which). The CDR3 region is CASSAQGANQPQHF. CDR3 coding DNA: TGTGCCAGCAGTGCCCAGGGGGCTAATCAGCCCCAGCATTTT.